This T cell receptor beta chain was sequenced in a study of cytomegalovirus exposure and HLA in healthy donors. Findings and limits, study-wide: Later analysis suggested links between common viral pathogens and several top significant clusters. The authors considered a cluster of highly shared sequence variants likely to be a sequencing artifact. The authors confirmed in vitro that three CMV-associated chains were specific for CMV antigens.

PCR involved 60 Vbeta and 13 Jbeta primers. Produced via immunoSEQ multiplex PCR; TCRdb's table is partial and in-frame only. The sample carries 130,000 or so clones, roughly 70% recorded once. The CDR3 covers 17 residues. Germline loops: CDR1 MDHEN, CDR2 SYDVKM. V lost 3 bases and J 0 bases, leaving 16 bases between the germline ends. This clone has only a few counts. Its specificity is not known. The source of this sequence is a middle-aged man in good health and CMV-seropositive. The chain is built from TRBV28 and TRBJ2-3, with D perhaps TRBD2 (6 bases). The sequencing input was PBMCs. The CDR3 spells CASSFFAGFPSTDTQYF. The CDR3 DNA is TGTGCCAGCAGTTTCTTCGCGGGATTCCCCAGCACAGATACGCAGTATTTT. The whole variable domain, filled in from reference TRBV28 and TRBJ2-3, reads DVKVTQSSRYLVKRTGEKVFLECVQDMDHENMFWYRQDPGLGLRLIYFSYDVKMKEKGDIPEGYSVSREKKERFSLILESASTNQTSMYLCASSFFAGFPSTDTQYFGPGTRLTVL.